This TCR beta chain emerged from a study of T cell repertoires in cytomegalovirus infection. Turning to the study itself: As its CMV epitopes, the study selected recently identified HLA-C-restricted and well-studied HLA-B-restricted targets. In public TCR beta signatures, there were indications of both CMV infection and matching HLA type.

A word on this clonotype: Its antigen is still unknown.

TCRdb recomputed calls from the reads with MiXCR, one row per CDR3 protein. This repertoire shows fewer than 650,000 distinct CDR3 sequences, around 40% found once; its top ten account for 48%. Points from the study as a whole: Within the response measured ex vivo, HLA-C-restricted CMV-specific TCR beta clonotypes were dominant.

V shed 0 bases and J shed 8 bases, with 10 bases lying between them. This CDR3 region has 12 residues. CDR1 is DFQATT, CDR2 SNEGSKA, per germline (reference sequence). The specimen was cultured PBMCs, collected from culture after CMV antigen stimulation. The receptor was isolated from a human donor in good health (CMV status not recorded). Some clones in this sample may be carry-over from other donors' samples. This chain links TRBV20-1 with TRBJ1-1; no clear D. This CDR3 is CSARDFDSEAFF. The CDR3 nucleotides are TGCAGTGCTAGAGATTTCGATTCGGAAGCTTTCTTT.